The 19 T cell receptor beta chains reported below all come from one sample, sequenced in a study of beta chain features in type 1 diabetes. No antigen has been assigned to these receptors. General study points: The study found moderately but significantly shorter TCRB CDR3s in all four CD4+ subsets of Type 1 diabetes patients.

Isolated RNA was reverse transcribed in full, so expressed TCRB transcripts were sequenced. Clones were read by immunoSEQ multiplex PCR, and TCRdb kept only the in-frame ones, dropping some. The sample lists 50,000 or so clones; roughly 47% were seen once. Sequencing used stem cell memory CD4+ T cells from blood. The receptors derive from a man between 25 and 39 years old with type 1 diabetes.

This clone showed up just a few times. The chain employs TRBV30 and TRBJ1-5; D might be TRBD1 (6 bases). CDR3 length: 17 residues. Trimming took off 0 bases at V and 1 base at J, with 16 bases between the two ends. The germline V gene has CDR1 GTSNPN and CDR2 SVGIG (reference sequence). CDR3 bases: TGTGCCTGGAGTGTAGGTCAGACAGGAGAAAGCAATCAGCCCCAGCATTTT. Translating it yields CAWSVGQTGESNQPQHF.

This chain connects TRBV19 to TRBJ2-1; 7 bases are shared with TRBD1. This CDR3 is 14 amino acids long. The germline V gene has CDR1 LNHDA and CDR2 SQIVND (reference sequence). The V segment lost 5 bases and the J segment 4 bases; nucleotides outside the gene matches: 5. CDR3 residues: CASSRQGPYNEQFF. CDR3 nucleotides: TGTGCCAGTAGTCGACAGGGCCCTTACAATGAGCAGTTCTTC.

V usage is TRBV28 and J usage is TRBJ2-7; a possible D gene is TRBD2 (5 bases). The CDR3 extends over 16 amino acids. The germline CDR1 and CDR2 sequences are MDHEN and SYDVKM. V lost 6 bases and J 1 base, leaving 19 bases between the germline ends. CDR3 amino acids: CASSPPNGKLSYEQYF. In DNA form, the CDR3 reads TGTGCCAGCAGCCCACCCAACGGGAAACTTTCCTACGAGCAGTACTTC.

The rearrangement uses TRBV4-3 and TRBJ2-1; TRBD2 matches 7 bases. Germline V gene data show CDR1 as LGHNA and CDR2 as YSLEER. V was pared by 0 bases and J by 9 bases, with 20 bases of the junction left unmatched. The CDR3 is 19 residues long. In DNA form, the CDR3 reads TGCGCCAGCAGCCAAGAACCCCCCACGGGGCTAGCGGTATCGAGTGAGCAGTTCTTC. Translating gives CASSQEPPTGLAVSSEQFF.

V and J are TRBV28 and TRBJ2-1; 10 nucleotides match TRBD2. The CDR3 is made up of 14 amino acids. Per germline, CDR1 MDHEN and CDR2 SYDVKM. The ends lost 7 bases at V and 9 bases at J; junction bases unmatched: 9. The CDR3 spells CASNKAGGPGEQFF. As DNA, the CDR3 is TGTGCCAGCAATAAAGCGGGAGGGCCAGGTGAGCAGTTCTTC.

The table lists this clone with a few counts. The chain recombines TRBV2 with TRBJ1-2; 7 nucleotides agree with TRBD1. V shed 4 bases and J 6 bases; nucleotides not matched to a gene: 8. The CDR3 is 14 amino acids. Germline values: CDR1 SNHLY, CDR2 FYNNEI. CDR3 in amino acids: CASSVSTGYHGYTF. DNA for the CDR3: TGTGCCAGCAGTGTGTCGACAGGGTATCATGGCTACACCTTC.

This clone appeared a few times. The chain couples TRBV4-3 to TRBJ2-1; perhaps TRBD2 as D (5 bases). Germline CDR1 LGHNA, CDR2 YSLEER. This CDR3 is built from 17 residues. V was shortened by 5 bases and J by 4 bases, with 21 bases between the two germline ends. The CDR3 bases are TGCGCCAGCAGCGGCCGGGATGGCCTGGGCCCTTACAATGAGCAGTTCTTC. This encodes CASSGRDGLGPYNEQFF.

This clone was seen a handful of times. J is TRBJ1-1 and V is TRBV5-4, with D tentatively TRBD1 (6 bases). This CDR3 spans 16 amino acids. The V gene's germline CDR1 is SGHNT and CDR2 YYREEE (reference sequence). V dropped 0 bases and J dropped 2 bases, with 14 bases sitting between them. In nucleotides, the CDR3 is TGTGCCAGCAGCTTGGGCCCCGGGACACAAAACACTGAAGCTTTCTTT. This sequence encodes CASSLGPGTQNTEAFF.

In this sample, this clone turned up a few times. The chain employs TRBV4-2 and TRBJ1-2; no clear D gene. In germline, CDR1 is LGHNA, CDR2 YNFKEQ. V lost 4 bases and J 4 bases, leaving 10 bases between the germline ends. This CDR3 has 13 amino acids. The CDR3 DNA reads as TGTGCCAGCAGCCCCTCTCTCCGCTATGGCTACACCTTC. It specifies CASSPSLRYGYTF.

The chain couples TRBV7-9 to TRBJ2-3, with D unresolved. V was cut by 1 base and J by 3 bases, with 5 bases left in between. This CDR3 has 13 amino acids. Germline CDR1 is SEHNR and CDR2 is FQNEAQ (reference sequence). The CDR3 DNA is TGTGCCAGCAGCTTAGGAGGAACAGATACGCAGTATTTT. It specifies CASSLGGTDTQYF.

The chain links TRBV2 to TRBJ1-5; tentative D call: TRBD1 (5 bases). Germline V CDR1 and CDR2: SNHLY, FYNNEI. V was pared by 6 bases and J by 3 bases, with 6 bases between. The CDR3 length is 12 residues. The CDR3 sequence is CASSRDNQPQHF. The CDR3 nucleotides read TGTGCCAGCAGCAGGGACAATCAGCCCCAGCATTTT. Looking up the rest from reference TRBV2 and TRBJ1-5 gives the full variable domain: EPEVTQTPSHQVTQMGQEVILRCVPISNHLYFYWYRQILGQKVEFLVSFYNNEISEKSEIFDDQFSVERPDGSNFTLKIRSTKLEDSAMYFCASSRDNQPQHFGDGTRLSIL.

This clone has a single count. V gene TRBV19 combines with J gene TRBJ2-1, with 12 positions matching TRBD2. Per the germline V gene, CDR1 is LNHDA and CDR2 is SQIVND (reference sequence). J was trimmed by 3 bases and V by 8 bases; bases with no gene match: 11. The CDR3 runs to 17 residues. CDR3 sequence (DNA): TGTGCCAGTGGGGCTAGCGGGAGGGGATTACTCTACAATGAGCAGTTCTTC. Translating gives CASGASGRGLLYNEQFF.

The V call is TRBV7-2, the J call TRBJ2-3; 10 bases are shared with TRBD2. The CDR3 consists of 14 residues. V shed 2 bases and J 4 bases; nucleotides not matched to a gene: 0. Germline CDR1 reads SGHTA; CDR2 reads FQGNSA. The CDR3 coding sequence is TGTGCCAGCAGCTTACTAGCGGGAGCAGATACGCAGTATTTT. Protein: CASSLLAGADTQYF.

Only a few counts were recorded for this clone. This chain links TRBV29-1 with TRBJ2-7; 9 bases agree with TRBD1. Germline V gene lookup returns CDR1 SQVTM and CDR2 ANQGSEA. V lost 6 bases, J lost 2 bases, and 8 bases stayed unmatched. This CDR3 is 14 amino acids long. The CDR3 DNA reads as TGCAGCGTAAAAGGGACAGGGCGAGCCTACGAGCAGTACTTC. This gives the protein CSVKGTGRAYEQYF.

In its sample, this clone was seen a few times. The rearrangement uses TRBV29-1 and TRBJ2-7; D is possibly TRBD1 (6 bases). The ends were cut back, 7 bases at V and 4 bases at J, with 23 bases in the middle. Germline assignment: CDR1 SQVTM and CDR2 ANQGSEA. The CDR3 loop spans 15 amino acids. The CDR3 sequence: CSAAPNRVSVYEQYF. Here the CDR3 DNA reads TGCAGCGCCGCCCCTAACAGGGTTAGTGTGTACGAGCAGTACTTC.

In its sample, this clone was seen a few times. The chain links TRBV13 to TRBJ2-7; 8 bases match TRBD1. Looked up from germline, CDR1 is PRHDT and CDR2 is FYEKMQ (reference sequence). With V trimmed by 4 bases and J by 1 base, 3 bases remained unmatched. CDR3 length: 14 amino acids. The CDR3 is CASSWTGRSYEQYF. The CDR3 DNA follows: TGTGCCAGCAGCTGGACAGGGCGTTCCTACGAGCAGTACTTC.

The chain has TRBV28 and TRBJ1-4; a possible D gene is TRBD1 (6 bases). Germline-derived CDR1 and CDR2 are MDHEN and SYDVKM. Trimming took off 4 bases at V and 8 bases at J, with 20 bases between the two ends. CDR3 length equals 16 residues. CDR3 DNA: TGTGCCAGCAGTTACCCCCTAGGCAGGGGTAAAGAAAAACTGTTTTTT. Amino acid sequence: CASSYPLGRGKEKLFF.

The J gene is TRBJ1-2, the V gene TRBV5-1, with D possibly matching TRBD1 (5 bases). V gave up 2 bases and J gave up 8 bases, with 19 bases separating them. This CDR3 comprises 15 residues. From germline, CDR1 is SGHRS and CDR2 YFSETQ. CDR3 in DNA: TGCGCCAGCAGCTTTTCACCGGGGGGAGGCGAAGGCTACACCTTC. Translation gives CASSFSPGGGEGYTF. Drawing the rest from reference TRBV5-1 and TRBJ1-2, the complete variable domain is KAGVTQTPRYLIKTRGQQVTLSCSPISGHRSVSWYQQTPGQGLQFLFEYFSETQRNKGNFPGRFSGRQFSNSRSEMNVSTLELGDSALYLCASSFSPGGGEGYTFGSGTRLTVV.

The table lists this clone with a few counts. The V gene is TRBV5-1, the J gene TRBJ2-1, with 7 bases that match TRBD1. Germline-derived CDR1 and CDR2 are SGHRS and YFSETQ. The CDR3 sequence is 16 residues long. The J segment lost 8 bases and the V segment lost 4 bases, leaving 15 bases of the junction unmatched. CDR3 protein: CASSPTKTGFEDEQFF. Here the CDR3 DNA reads TGCGCCAGCAGCCCCACAAAGACAGGGTTTGAGGATGAGCAGTTCTTC.